One and the same sample provided the 24 T cell receptor beta chains below, sequenced in a study of PD-1 blockade in mismatch repair-deficient tumors. Sequencing was performed with immunoSEQ multiplex PCR; in TCRdb, only in-frame clones are kept and a portion is missing. The sample yields 50,000 to 75,000 clones, approximately 88% seen once. This sample comprised peripheral blood, obtained 52 weeks after starting pembrolizumab. These receptor sequences come from an adult with mismatch repair-deficient cancer.

The J gene is TRBJ2-5, the V gene TRBV14; D gene ambiguous. The germline V and J ends were trimmed by 0 bases and 5 bases, with 13 bases remaining between them. Germline V gene sequence: CDR1 SGHDN, CDR2 FVKESK. The CDR3 extends over 15 amino acids. The CDR3 reads CASSQDFPSRETQYF. Written as DNA, the CDR3 is TGTGCCAGCAGCCAAGATTTCCCAAGTCGGGAGACCCAGTACTTC.

V and J are TRBV2 and TRBJ2-5; TRBD2 aligns across 15 bases. V gave up 3 bases and J gave up 6 bases; unmatched junction bases: 8. The germline CDR1 and CDR2 sequences are SNHLY and FYNNEI. This CDR3 region has 17 residues. CDR3 sequence: CASSDGRTSGRAKTQYF. In DNA form, the CDR3 reads TGTGCCAGCAGTGACGGGAGGACTAGCGGGAGGGCGAAGACCCAGTACTTC.

In this sample, this clone turned up once. The chain joins TRBV28 to TRBJ2-1; 9 positions agree with TRBD2. There are 16 residues in the CDR3. Germline assignment: CDR1 MDHEN and CDR2 SYDVKM. Germline trimming cut 2 bases from V and 2 bases from J; bases unmatched to any gene: 4. In DNA form, the CDR3 reads TGTGCCAGCAGTTTAAGCGAGCGGGAGGCCTACAATGAGCAGTTCTTC. Translated: CASSLSEREAYNEQFF.

The chain joins TRBV13 to TRBJ2-1, with 8 bases aligning to TRBD2. Per germline, CDR1 PRHDT and CDR2 FYEKMQ (reference sequence). This CDR3 region has 15 residues. With V trimmed by 6 bases and J by 7 bases, 11 bases remained unmatched. CDR3 protein: CASRASGRNRNEQFF. The CDR3, as DNA: TGTGCCAGCAGGGCCAGCGGGAGAAATCGGAATGAGCAGTTCTTC.

This chain connects TRBV19 to TRBJ2-7; TRBD1 aligns across 9 bases. The length of the CDR3 is 15 residues. CDR1 and CDR2 from the germline V gene are LNHDA and SQIVND (reference sequence). V was clipped by 5 bases and J by 5 bases; unmatched bases: 10. The CDR3 reads CASSYGGTGYNEQYF. CDR3 in DNA: TGTGCCAGTAGTTATGGAGGGACAGGGTATAACGAGCAGTACTTC.

V gene TRBV7-8 combines with J gene TRBJ1-1; D is perhaps TRBD1 (6 bases). The CDR3 extends over 15 amino acids. With 5 bases removed from V and 3 bases from J, the gap between germline ends came to 16 bases. Germline V gene sequence: CDR1 SGHVS, CDR2 FQNEAQ. The CDR3, as DNA: TGTGCCAGCAGCCCTAGACAGGTCGGGTACACTGAAGCTTTCTTT. This encodes CASSPRQVGYTEAFF.

The chain couples TRBV29-1 to TRBJ1-2, with a possible D match to TRBD1 (5 bases). V dropped 4 bases and J dropped 6 bases, with 9 bases sitting between them. Germline CDR1 reads SQVTM; CDR2 reads ANQGSEA. This CDR3 contains 11 residues. The CDR3 here is CSVVRVDGYTF. The DNA of the CDR3 is TGCAGCGTTGTCAGGGTTGATGGCTACACCTTC.

The chain employs TRBV19 and TRBJ2-3; D is perhaps TRBD1 or TRBD2 (5 bases each). V lost 5 bases and J lost 1, with 10 bases in between. Germline values: CDR1 LNHDA, CDR2 SQIVND (reference sequence). This CDR3 region has 14 residues. The CDR3 bases are TGTGCCAGTAGTCCCGGGACCGGCACAGATACGCAGTATTTT. Translating it yields CASSPGTGTDTQYF.

The CDR3: CAIARQDSNVYEQFF. DNA for the CDR3: TGTGCCATCGCCCGACAGGATTCTAACGTCTATGAGCAGTTCTTC. This chain links TRBV6-5 with TRBJ2-1; tentative D call: TRBD1 (6 bases). The CDR3 sequence is 15 residues long. Looked up from germline, CDR1 is MNHEY and CDR2 is SVGAGI. V was cut by 10 bases and J by 8 bases, with 24 bases left in between.

The table lists this clone with a few counts. The genes are TRBV27 and TRBJ2-2, with unresolved D. The germline V gene has CDR1 MNHEY and CDR2 SMNVEV (reference sequence). Trimming cost V 5 bases and J 2 bases, with 6 bases left between them. This CDR3 is built from 13 residues. The CDR3 coding sequence is TGTGCCAGCAGTCCCCTAAACACCGGGGAGCTGTTTTTT. Translation: CASSPLNTGELFF.

The chain employs TRBV18 and TRBJ2-1; TRBD1 matches 9 bases. Germline loops: CDR1 KGHSH, CDR2 LQKENI. The CDR3 is 15 amino acids. J gave up 7 bases and V 6 bases, and 10 bases lay outside the gene matches. The CDR3 region is CASSPGTGPVNEQFF. The CDR3 coding sequence is TGTGCCAGCTCCCCCGGGACAGGGCCCGTGAATGAGCAGTTCTTC.

The chain combines TRBV4-2 with TRBJ2-1; the D gene is possibly TRBD2 (5 bases). The CDR3 consists of 15 residues. Trimming took 2 bases from V and 3 from J, leaving 11 bases between them. The V gene's germline CDR1 is LGHNA and CDR2 YNFKEQ. This chain's CDR3 is CASSQSSGSYNEQFF. In DNA, the CDR3 is TGTGCCAGCAGCCAATCTTCGGGGAGCTACAATGAGCAGTTCTTC.

This clone was observed a handful of times. V is TRBV7-8 and J is TRBJ2-7, with D perhaps matching TRBD2 (6 bases). Trimming stripped 6 bases from V and 4 bases from J, with 13 bases between. The CDR3 loop spans 13 amino acids. Per the germline V gene, CDR1 is SGHVS and CDR2 is FQNEAQ. In nucleotides, the CDR3 is TGTGCCAGCAGACGGGACTTGGATTACGAGCAGTACTTC. It specifies CASRRDLDYEQYF. Complete variable domain (other parts from reference TRBV7-8 and TRBJ2-7): GAGVSQSPRYKVAKRGQDVALRCDPISGHVSLFWYQQALGQGPEFLTYFQNEAQLDKSGLPSDRFFAERPEGSVSTLKIQRTQQEDSAVYLCASRRDLDYEQYFGPGTRLTVT.

The count of this clone is one. The chain has TRBV6-5 and TRBJ2-7; 11 bases agree with TRBD1. The junction had 4 bases not matched to a gene; V was cut back by 5 bases and J by 4 bases. This CDR3 contains 14 residues. Germline-derived CDR1 and CDR2 are MNHEY and SVGAGI. The CDR3 loop reads CASSAGTGGYEQYF. The CDR3 bases are TGTGCCAGCAGTGCCGGGACAGGGGGGTACGAGCAGTACTTC.

This chain connects TRBV5-1 to TRBJ2-6, with D possibly being TRBD1 (6 bases). CDR1 and CDR2 from the germline V gene are SGHRS and YFSETQ. Trimming stripped 3 bases from V and 1 base from J, with 14 bases between. This CDR3 region has 17 residues. The CDR3 protein is CASSWEERGSGANVLTF. For the CDR3, the DNA is TGCGCCAGCAGCTGGGAAGAAAGGGGGTCTGGGGCCAACGTCCTGACTTTC.

Only a few counts were recorded for this clone. This chain connects TRBV30 to TRBJ2-7, with TRBD1 matching 12 bases. V was pared by 4 bases and J by 4 bases, with 8 bases of the junction left unmatched. CDR3 length: 15 residues. The germline CDR1 and CDR2 sequences are GTSNPN and SVGIG (reference sequence). In nucleotides, the CDR3 is TGTGCCTGGATATGGGGGGACAGGGGGCGGTACGAGCAGTACTTC. This encodes CAWIWGDRGRYEQYF.

The CDR3 nucleotides read TGCGCCAGCAGTGATGATGGGACCCAGTACTTC. It specifies CASSDDGTQYF. The J gene is TRBJ2-5, the V gene TRBV10-2; D remains unclear. V lost 3 bases, J lost 7 bases, and 6 bases lay in between. CDR1 WSHSY and CDR2 SAAADI come from the germline V gene. This CDR3 has 11 residues.

J is TRBJ2-7 and V is TRBV14; tentatively, D is TRBD1 (6 bases). The CDR3 is 15 residues long. Per germline, CDR1 SGHDN and CDR2 FVKESK. Trimming removed 1 base from V and 3 bases from J, with 13 bases in between. Here the CDR3 DNA reads TGTGCCAGCAGCCAAGGCTACACGACAGGCTACGAGCAGTACTTC. Protein sequence: CASSQGYTTGYEQYF.

The chain carries TRBV9 and TRBJ2-7, with 8 bases lining up with TRBD2. The length of the CDR3 is 14 residues. CDR1 is SGDLS, CDR2 YYNGEE, per germline. J gave up 3 bases and V 0 bases, and 2 bases lay outside the gene matches. The CDR3 region is CASSVGGLGYEQYF. Written as DNA, the CDR3 is TGTGCCAGCAGCGTAGGGGGACTAGGCTACGAGCAGTACTTC.

V usage is TRBV21-1 and J usage is TRBJ1-3. TRBV21-1 is labeled a pseudogene. CDR3 length: 15 amino acids. CDR3 sequence: CASIPACHSGNTIYF. The DNA for the CDR3 is TGTGCCAGCATCCCCGCATGCCACTCTGGAAACACCATATATTTT.

The chain links TRBV11-2 to TRBJ2-1, with 7 positions matching TRBD1. V shed 5 bases and J 5 bases; nucleotides not matched to a gene: 12. The CDR3 loop spans 16 amino acids. Germline V gives CDR1 SGHAT, CDR2 FQNNGV. CDR3 sequence (DNA): TGTGCCAGCAGCCGAATCGCCGGGACAGAAAACAATGAGCAGTTCTTC. It specifies CASSRIAGTENNEQFF.

The rearrangement uses TRBV6-5 and TRBJ1-1; 8 positions match TRBD1. J was trimmed by 6 bases and V by 5 bases; bases with no gene match: 5. Germline CDR1 reads MNHEY; CDR2 reads SVGAGI. This CDR3 is 13 amino acids long. The CDR3: CASSRTGIAEAFF. CDR3 DNA: TGTGCCAGCAGTCGGACAGGGATCGCTGAAGCTTTCTTT.

The V call is TRBV7-2, the J call TRBJ2-4; 8 nucleotides line up with TRBD1. CDR3 length: 16 amino acids. The J segment lost 7 bases and the V segment lost 5 bases, leaving 13 bases of the junction unmatched. CDR1 is SGHTA and CDR2 is FQGNSA in the germline V gene. In DNA form, the CDR3 reads TGTGCCAGCAGCCCCGAGGACAGGGCCAGTTCGAACATTCAGTACTTC. Amino acid sequence: CASSPEDRASSNIQYF.

The gene calls are TRBV7-9 and TRBJ1-6, with D unclear. V was trimmed by 0 bases and J by 10 bases, leaving 7 bases between them. The CDR3 contains 13 residues. The V gene's germline CDR1 is SEHNR and CDR2 FQNEAQ (reference sequence). The chain's CDR3 is CASSLAPASPLHF. The CDR3 nucleotides read TGTGCCAGCAGCTTAGCGCCTGCCTCACCCCTCCACTTT.